A selection of T cell receptor beta chains follows, all from one sample in a study of T cell repertoires in cytomegalovirus infection. These receptors' antigens are unknown. Via MiXCR, TCRdb re-called the reads, giving one row per CDR3 protein. The sample lists about 160,000 distinct CDR3 sequences, roughly 22% seen once, with under 30% in the top ten. Source: CD8+ T cells from cultured PBMCs, taken from culture after CMV antigen stimulation. These receptors all stem from a human donor in good health (CMV status not recorded). Some clones in this sample may be carry-over from other donors' samples. The CDR3 runs from the conserved cysteine through the conserved F or W. Fields, in order: D gene, V gene, J gene, clone size, CDR3 protein, CDR3 DNA. The D gene is left open where the match is weak. The size entry is marked missing in some rows and otherwise reads once, few, many or a size class.

>.|TRBV5-6|TRBJ1-2|.
CASSLDRGRGYTF
TGTGCCAGCAGCCTCGATAGGGGGAGAGGCTACACCTTC
>TRBD2|TRBV7-2|TRBJ2-1|.
CASSLIGTSGGFSSYNEQFF
TGTGCCAGCAGCTTAATAGGGACTAGCGGGGGGTTTAGCTCCTACAATGAGCAGTTCTTC
>.|TRBV7-9|TRBJ1-1|few
CASSLDTSVNTEAFF
TGTGCCAGCAGCTTAGATACAAGTGTGAACACTGAAGCTTTCTTT
>.|TRBV2|TRBJ2-6|few
CATLISGANVLTF
TGTGCCACCCTGATCTCTGGGGCCAACGTCCTGACTTTC
>TRBD1|TRBV20-1|TRBJ1-6|.
CSASDRGKGNSPLHF
TGCAGTGCTAGTGACAGGGGGAAAGGTAATTCACCCCTCCACTTT
>.|TRBV7-9|TRBJ2-1|few
CASSLAGGDEQFF
TGTGCCAGCAGCTTAGCGGGAGGAGATGAGCAGTTCTTC
>.|TRBV19|TRBJ1-1|many
CASSILRDHKNTEAFF
TGTGCCAGTAGTATCCTTCGGGACCACAAGAACACTGAAGCTTTCTTT
>.|TRBV4-3|TRBJ2-7|.
CASSQEGRLEQYF
TGCGCCAGCAGCCAAGAGGGCCGTTTGGAGCAGTACTTC
>.|TRBV7-9|TRBJ2-7|.
CASSPGREQYF
TGTGCCAGCAGCCCAGGGAGGGAGCAGTACTTC
>TRBD1|TRBV12-3/TRBV12-4|TRBJ1-2|.
CASSAPGTANYGYTF
TGTGCCAGCAGTGCTCCCGGGACAGCTAACTATGGCTACACCTTC
>.|TRBV6-6|TRBJ1-1|few
CASILILQGPTEAFF
TGTGCCAGCATCCTAATCCTACAGGGCCCCACTGAAGCTTTCTTT
>.|TRBV7-9|TRBJ1-2|few
CASSLGADPNYGYTF
TGTGCCAGCAGCTTAGGAGCTGACCCTAACTATGGCTACACCTTC
>.|TRBV11-2|TRBJ2-3|.
CASSSAQGSTDTQYF
TGTGCCAGCAGCTCGGCCCAGGGGAGCACAGATACGCAGTATTTT
>TRBD1|TRBV19|TRBJ1-4|few
CASSNPGQINEKLFF
TGTGCCAGTAGCAATCCGGGACAGATAAATGAAAAACTGTTTTTT
>.|TRBV30|TRBJ1-1|few
CAWSYSDTEAFF
TGTGCCTGGAGTTATTCGGACACTGAAGCTTTCTTT
>TRBD1|TRBV28|TRBJ2-7|.
CASNHRLDRGGNEQYF
TGTGCCAGCAACCATCGCCTCGACAGGGGAGGAAACGAGCAGTACTTC
>.|TRBV14|TRBJ1-1|few
CASSQSYTEAFF
TGTGCCAGCAGCCAATCGTACACTGAAGCTTTCTTT
>.|TRBV7-2|TRBJ2-5|.
CAGRPVTQETQYF
TGTGCCGGAAGGCCAGTAACTCAAGAGACCCAGTACTTC
>.|TRBV6-2/TRBV6-3|TRBJ1-2|.
CASKSVQSYGYTF
TGTGCCAGCAAGAGTGTACAGTCCTATGGCTACACCTTC
>.|TRBV7-6|TRBJ1-1|.
CASSPGTYNTEAFF
TGTGCCAGCAGCCCCGGGACATACAACACTGAAGCTTTCTTT
>TRBD2|TRBV15|TRBJ2-1|.
CATSRKPQRGAIYNEQFF
TGTGCCACCAGCCGAAAACCTCAGCGGGGGGCGATATACAATGAGCAGTTCTTC
>TRBD2|TRBV7-2|TRBJ2-1|few
CASSLLAGAPSSYNEQFF
TGTGCCAGCAGCTTATTAGCGGGGGCCCCGAGCTCCTACAATGAGCAGTTCTTC
>.|TRBV2|TRBJ1-5|few
CASSGGGGYSNQPQHF
TGTGCCAGCAGTGGAGGGGGAGGATATAGCAATCAGCCCCAGCATTTT
>.|TRBV7-9|TRBJ2-1|few
CASSVGGNEQFF
TGTGCCAGCAGCGTCGGGGGTAATGAGCAGTTCTTC
>.|TRBV20-1|TRBJ2-3|.
CSASGTVSPQDTQYF
TGCAGTGCTAGCGGTACTGTATCTCCCCAGGATACGCAGTATTTT
>.|TRBV7-9|TRBJ1-1|few
CASITEGTDTEAFF
TGTGCCAGCATTACTGAGGGCACGGACACTGAAGCTTTCTTT
>.|TRBV2|TRBJ1-1|few
CATTGGTEAFF
TGTGCCACTACCGGGGGAACTGAAGCTTTCTTT
>TRBD1|TRBV11-2|TRBJ1-4|few
CASSLTFGTGFSTNEKLFF
TGTGCCAGCAGTCTTACTTTCGGGACAGGGTTTTCAACTAATGAAAAACTGTTTTTT
>.|TRBV7-3|TRBJ2-3|.
CASSFRPSGTDTQYF
TGTGCCAGCAGCTTTCGACCTAGCGGCACAGATACGCAGTATTTT